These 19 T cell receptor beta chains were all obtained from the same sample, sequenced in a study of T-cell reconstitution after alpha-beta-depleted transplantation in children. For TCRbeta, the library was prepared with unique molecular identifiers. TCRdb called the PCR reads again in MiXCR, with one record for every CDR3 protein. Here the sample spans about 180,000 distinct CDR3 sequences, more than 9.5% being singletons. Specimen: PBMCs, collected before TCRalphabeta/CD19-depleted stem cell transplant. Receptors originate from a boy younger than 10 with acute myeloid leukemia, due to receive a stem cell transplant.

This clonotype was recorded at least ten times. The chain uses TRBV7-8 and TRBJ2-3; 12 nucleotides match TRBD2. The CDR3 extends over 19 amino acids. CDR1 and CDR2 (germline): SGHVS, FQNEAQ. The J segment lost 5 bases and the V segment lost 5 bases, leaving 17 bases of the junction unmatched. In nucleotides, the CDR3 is TGTGCCAGCAGCCCCACCGCCTCACTAGCGGGGGGAGGGGTAGATACGCAGTATTTT. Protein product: CASSPTASLAGGGVDTQYF. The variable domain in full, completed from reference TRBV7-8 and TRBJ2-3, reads GAGVSQSPRYKVAKRGQDVALRCDPISGHVSLFWYQQALGQGPEFLTYFQNEAQLDKSGLPSDRFFAERPEGSVSTLKIQRTQQEDSAVYLCASSPTASLAGGGVDTQYFGPGTRLTVL.

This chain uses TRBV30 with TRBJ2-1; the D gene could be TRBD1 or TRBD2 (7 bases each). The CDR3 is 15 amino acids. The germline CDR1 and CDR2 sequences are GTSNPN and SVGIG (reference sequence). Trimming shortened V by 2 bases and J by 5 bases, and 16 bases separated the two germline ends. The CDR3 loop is CAWSPRGGIHNEQFF. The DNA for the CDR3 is TGTGCCTGGAGTCCCAGGGGGGGCATACACAATGAGCAGTTCTTC.

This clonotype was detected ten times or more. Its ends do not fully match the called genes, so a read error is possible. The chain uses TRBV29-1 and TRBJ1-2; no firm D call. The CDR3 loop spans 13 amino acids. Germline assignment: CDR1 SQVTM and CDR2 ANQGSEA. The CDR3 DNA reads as TGCAGCGTTGAAGACGAGACATCCCTCTCGTCGGCCTTC. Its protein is CSVEDETSLSSAF.

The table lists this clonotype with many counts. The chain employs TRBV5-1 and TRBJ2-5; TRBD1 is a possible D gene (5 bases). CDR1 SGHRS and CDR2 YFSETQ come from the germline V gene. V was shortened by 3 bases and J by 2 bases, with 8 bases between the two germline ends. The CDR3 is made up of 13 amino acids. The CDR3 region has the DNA TGCGCCAGCAGCTCGACAGTACAAGAGACCCAGTACTTC. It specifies CASSSTVQETQYF.

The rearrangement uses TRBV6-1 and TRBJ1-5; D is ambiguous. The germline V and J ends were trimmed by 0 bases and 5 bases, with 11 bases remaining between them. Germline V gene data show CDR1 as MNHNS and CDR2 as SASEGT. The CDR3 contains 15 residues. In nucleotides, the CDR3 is TGTGCCAGCAGTGAAGCGGGCAGACTACATCAGCCCCAGCATTTT. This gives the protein CASSEAGRLHQPQHF.

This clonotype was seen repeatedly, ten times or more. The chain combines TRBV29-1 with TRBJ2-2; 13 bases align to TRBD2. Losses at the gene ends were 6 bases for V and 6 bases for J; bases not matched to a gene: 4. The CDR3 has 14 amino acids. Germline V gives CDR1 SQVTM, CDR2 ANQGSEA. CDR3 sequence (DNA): TGCAGCGTCGACGGACTAGCGGGAGCCGGGGAGCTGTTTTTT. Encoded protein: CSVDGLAGAGELFF.

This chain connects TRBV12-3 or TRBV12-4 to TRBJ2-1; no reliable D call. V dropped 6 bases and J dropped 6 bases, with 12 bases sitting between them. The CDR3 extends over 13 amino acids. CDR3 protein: CASSLTPLNEQFF. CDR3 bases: TGTGCCAGCAGCCTGACCCCCCTCAATGAGCAGTTCTTC.

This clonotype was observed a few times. The CDR3 DNA reads as TGTGCCAGCAGTGAGTCTGGGGTGGGCACTGAAGCTTTCTTT. Protein product: CASSESGVGTEAFF. The gene calls are TRBV6-1 and TRBJ1-1; D is uncertain. This CDR3 is 14 amino acids long. With 3 bases removed from V and 4 bases from J, the gap between germline ends came to 12 bases. Germline-derived CDR1 and CDR2 are MNHNS and SASEGT.

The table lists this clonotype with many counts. For the CDR3, the DNA is TGCAGTGGGGACGGGACTAGCGGGAGAGCGTTGGGGCAGTTCTTC. It codes for CSGDGTSGRALGQFF. The chain is built from TRBV20-1 and TRBJ2-1; the match to TRBD2 covers 14 bases. V trimming: 7 bases; J trimming: 12 bases; junction bases outside the gene matches: 14. Germline CDR1 DFQATT, CDR2 SNEGSKA (reference sequence). The CDR3 loop spans 15 amino acids.

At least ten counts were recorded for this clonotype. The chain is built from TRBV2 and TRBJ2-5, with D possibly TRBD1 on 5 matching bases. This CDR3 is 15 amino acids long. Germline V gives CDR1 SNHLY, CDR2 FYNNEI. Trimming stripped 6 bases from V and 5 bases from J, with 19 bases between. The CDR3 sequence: CASRVDSTGLETQYF. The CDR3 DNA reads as TGTGCCAGCAGAGTAGACAGCACTGGGTTGGAGACCCAGTACTTC.

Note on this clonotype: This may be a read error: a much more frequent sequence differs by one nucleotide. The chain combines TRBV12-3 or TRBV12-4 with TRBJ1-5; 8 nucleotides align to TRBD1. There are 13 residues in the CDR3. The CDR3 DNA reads TGTGCCAGCTTAGGGACAGGCAATCAGCCCCAGCCTTTT. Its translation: CASLGTGNQPQPF.

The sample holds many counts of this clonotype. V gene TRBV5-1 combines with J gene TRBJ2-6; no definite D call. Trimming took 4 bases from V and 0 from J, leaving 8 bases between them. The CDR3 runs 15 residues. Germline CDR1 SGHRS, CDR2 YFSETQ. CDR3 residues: CASSINPSGANVLTF. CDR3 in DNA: TGCGCCAGCAGCATAAACCCCTCTGGGGCCAACGTCCTGACTTTC.

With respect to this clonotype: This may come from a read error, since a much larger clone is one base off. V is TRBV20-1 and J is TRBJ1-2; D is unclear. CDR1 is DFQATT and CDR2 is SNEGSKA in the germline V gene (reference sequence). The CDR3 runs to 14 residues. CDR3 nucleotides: TGCAGTGCTAGAGAGTTGCGCCTTAACTATGGCGACACCTTC. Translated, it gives CSARELRLNYGDTF.

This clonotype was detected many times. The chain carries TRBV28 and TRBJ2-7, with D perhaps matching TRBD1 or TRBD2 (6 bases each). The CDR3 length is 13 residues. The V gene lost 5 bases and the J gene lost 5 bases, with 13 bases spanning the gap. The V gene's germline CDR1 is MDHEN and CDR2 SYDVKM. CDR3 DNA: TGTGCCAGCAGTGCCGCCGGGGGCGACGAGCAGTACTTC. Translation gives CASSAAGGDEQYF. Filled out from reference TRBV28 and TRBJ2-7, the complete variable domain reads DVKVTQSSRYLVKRTGEKVFLECVQDMDHENMFWYRQDPGLGLRLIYFSYDVKMKEKGDIPEGYSVSREKKERFSLILESASTNQTSMYLCASSAAGGDEQYFGPGTRLTVT.

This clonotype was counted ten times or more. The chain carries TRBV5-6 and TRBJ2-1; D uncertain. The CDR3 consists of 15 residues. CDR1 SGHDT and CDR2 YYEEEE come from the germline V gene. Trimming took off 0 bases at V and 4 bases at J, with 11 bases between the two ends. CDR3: CASSLGTRPYNEQFF. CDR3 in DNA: TGTGCCAGCAGCTTGGGAACTCGGCCTTACAATGAGCAGTTCTTC.

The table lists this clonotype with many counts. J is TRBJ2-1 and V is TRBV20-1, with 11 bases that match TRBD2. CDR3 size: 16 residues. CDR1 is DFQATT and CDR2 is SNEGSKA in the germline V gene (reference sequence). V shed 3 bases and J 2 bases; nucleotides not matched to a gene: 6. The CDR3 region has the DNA TGCAGTGCTAGTTTAACGACTAGCGGGACCTACAATGAGCAGTTCTTC. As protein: CSASLTTSGTYNEQFF.

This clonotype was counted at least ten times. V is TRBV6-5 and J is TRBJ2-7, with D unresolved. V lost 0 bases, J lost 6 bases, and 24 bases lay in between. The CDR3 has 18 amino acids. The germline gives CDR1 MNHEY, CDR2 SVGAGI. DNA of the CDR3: TGTGCCAGCAGTTACTCGAAAGGAAGGGCGGATGAATGGTTCGAGCAGTACGTC. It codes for CASSYSKGRADEWFEQYV.

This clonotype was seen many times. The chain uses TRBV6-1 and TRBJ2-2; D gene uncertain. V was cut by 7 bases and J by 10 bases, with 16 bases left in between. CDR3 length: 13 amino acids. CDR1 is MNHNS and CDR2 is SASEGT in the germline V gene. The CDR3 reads CASTQSMGLELFF. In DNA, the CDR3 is TGTGCCAGCACCCAATCTATGGGTTTGGAGCTGTTTTTT.

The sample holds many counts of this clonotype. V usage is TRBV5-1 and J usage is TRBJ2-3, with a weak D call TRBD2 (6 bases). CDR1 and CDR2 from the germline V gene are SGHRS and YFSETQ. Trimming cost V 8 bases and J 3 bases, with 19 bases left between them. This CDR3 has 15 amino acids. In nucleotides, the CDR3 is TGCGCCAGTGCGGGACTCCGGCCAACTACAGATACGCAGTATTTT. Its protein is CASAGLRPTTDTQYF.